This TCR beta chain is from a study of CD8 T cells in ankylosing spondylitis. The study's findings and limits: Disease-associated clones were CD8+ and fairly uncommon in peripheral blood.

This clonotype has only a few counts. Its antigen is still unknown. Quantitative 5'-RACE with molecular barcodes generated TCR beta libraries. MiXCR was run by TCRdb on the 5' RACE reads, yielding one entry per CDR3 protein. The profile covers approximately 340,000 distinct CDR3 sequences, with 14% to 15% appearing a single time and 0.85% to 1.4% taken by the ten largest. The specimen was blood, either unsorted or a sorted T cell fraction (not recorded which). This receptor was taken from a male donor with ankylosing spondylitis or in good health (not recorded which).

The CDR3 loop reads CASSLTGGYSGELFF. The CDR3 bases are TGTGCCAGCAGCTTAACAGGGGGCTATAGCGGGGAGCTGTTTTTT. The rearrangement links TRBV7-2 to TRBJ2-2, with 9 bases lining up with TRBD1. The CDR3 sequence is 15 residues long. The V gene's germline CDR1 is SGHTA and CDR2 FQGNSA. J lost 7 bases, V lost 2 bases, and 5 bases had no gene match. Full variable domain (outside the CDR3, taken from reference TRBV7-2 and TRBJ2-2): GAGVSQSPSNKVTEKGKDVELRCDPISGHTALYWYRQSLGQGLEFLIYFQGNSAPDKSGLPSDRFSAERTGGSVSTLTIQRTQQEDSAVYLCASSLTGGYSGELFFGEGSRLTVL.